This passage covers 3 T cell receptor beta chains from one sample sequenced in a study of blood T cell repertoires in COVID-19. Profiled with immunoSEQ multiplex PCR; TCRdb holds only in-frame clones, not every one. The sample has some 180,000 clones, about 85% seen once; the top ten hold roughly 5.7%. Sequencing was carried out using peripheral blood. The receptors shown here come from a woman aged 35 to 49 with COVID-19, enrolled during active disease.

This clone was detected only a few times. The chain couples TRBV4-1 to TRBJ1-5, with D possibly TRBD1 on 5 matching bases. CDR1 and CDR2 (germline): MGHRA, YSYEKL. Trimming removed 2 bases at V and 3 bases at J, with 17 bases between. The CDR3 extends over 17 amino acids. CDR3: CASSQSGFVYVNQPQHF. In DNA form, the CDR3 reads TGCGCCAGCAGCCAATCAGGGTTTGTCTATGTCAATCAGCCCCAGCATTTT.

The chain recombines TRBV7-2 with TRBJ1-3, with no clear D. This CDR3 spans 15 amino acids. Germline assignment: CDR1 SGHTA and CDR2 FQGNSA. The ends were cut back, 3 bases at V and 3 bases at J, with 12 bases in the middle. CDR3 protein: CASSLGWGVGNTIYF. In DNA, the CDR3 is TGTGCCAGCAGCTTGGGATGGGGAGTTGGAAACACCATATATTTT. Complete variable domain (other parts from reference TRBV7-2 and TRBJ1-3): GAGVSQSPSNKVTEKGKDVELRCDPISGHTALYWYRQSLGQGLEFLIYFQGNSAPDKSGLPSDRFSAERTGGSVSTLTIQRTQQEDSAVYLCASSLGWGVGNTIYFGEGSWLTVV.

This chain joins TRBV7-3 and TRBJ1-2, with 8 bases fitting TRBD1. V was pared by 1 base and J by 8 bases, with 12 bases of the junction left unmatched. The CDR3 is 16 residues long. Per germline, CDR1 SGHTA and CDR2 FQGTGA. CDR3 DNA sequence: TGTGCCAGCAGCTTAAGATACGAGACAGGGGTGGAAGGCTACACCTTC. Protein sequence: CASSLRYETGVEGYTF.